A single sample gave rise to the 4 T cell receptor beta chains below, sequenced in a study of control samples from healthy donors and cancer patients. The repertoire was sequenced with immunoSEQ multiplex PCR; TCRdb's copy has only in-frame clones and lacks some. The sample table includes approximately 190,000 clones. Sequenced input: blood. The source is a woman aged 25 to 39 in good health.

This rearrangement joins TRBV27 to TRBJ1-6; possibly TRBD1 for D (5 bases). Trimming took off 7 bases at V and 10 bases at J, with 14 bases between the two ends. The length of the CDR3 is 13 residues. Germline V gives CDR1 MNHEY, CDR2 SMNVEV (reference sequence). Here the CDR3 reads CASKEGRRSPLHF. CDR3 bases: TGTGCCAGCAAGGAGGGACGGAGGTCACCCCTCCACTTT.

CDR3 region: CASRKQTATNEKLFF. The CDR3 nucleotides read TGTGCCAGCAGAAAACAGACTGCAACTAATGAAAAACTGTTTTTT. This chain connects TRBV7-2 to TRBJ1-4; unclear D gene. Trimming cost V 6 bases and J 0 bases, with 11 bases left between them. This CDR3 spans 15 amino acids. Germline CDR1 reads SGHTA; CDR2 reads FQGNSA.

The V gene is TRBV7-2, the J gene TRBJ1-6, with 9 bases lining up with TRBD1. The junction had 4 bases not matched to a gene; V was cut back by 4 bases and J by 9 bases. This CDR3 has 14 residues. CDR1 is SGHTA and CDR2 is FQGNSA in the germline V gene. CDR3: CASSWGQGASPLHF. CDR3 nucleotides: TGTGCCAGCAGCTGGGGACAGGGTGCTTCACCCCTCCACTTT. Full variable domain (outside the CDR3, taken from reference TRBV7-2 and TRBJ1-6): GAGVSQSPSNKVTEKGKDVELRCDPISGHTALYWYRQSLGQGLEFLIYFQGNSAPDKSGLPSDRFSAERTGGSVSTLTIQRTQQEDSAVYLCASSWGQGASPLHFGNGTRLTVT.

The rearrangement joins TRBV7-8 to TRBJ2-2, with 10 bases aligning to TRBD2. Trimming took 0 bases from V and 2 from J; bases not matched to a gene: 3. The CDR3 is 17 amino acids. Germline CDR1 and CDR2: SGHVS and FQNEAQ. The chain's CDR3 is CASSLARTSGNTGELFF. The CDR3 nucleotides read TGTGCCAGCAGCTTAGCGCGGACTAGCGGAAACACCGGGGAGCTGTTTTTT.